These 19 T cell receptor beta chains were sequenced from one sample in a study of cytomegalovirus exposure and HLA in healthy donors. Primers: 60 Vbeta forward and 13 Jbeta reverse. The method was immunoSEQ multiplex PCR; TCRdb's version includes in-frame clones alone and lacks a portion of them. The sample comprises 100,000 to 120,000 clones, approximately 84% of which are singletons, and more than 1.5% rests with the top ten. The sample consisted of PBMCs. The source of these receptors is a man aged 40-50 years in good health and CMV-seronegative.

The sample holds one count of this clone. This chain links TRBV25-1 with TRBJ1-1; D ambiguous. The germline V and J ends were trimmed by 1 base and 8 bases, with 11 bases remaining between them. In germline, CDR1 is MGHDK, CDR2 SYGVNS. The CDR3 consists of 13 residues. The CDR3 region is CASSEFGETEAFF. For the CDR3, the DNA is TGTGCCAGCAGTGAATTCGGGGAGACCGAAGCTTTCTTT.

The chain employs TRBV5-1 and TRBJ2-2; a weak D match, TRBD2 (6 bases). CDR3 size: 16 residues. The V gene lost 4 bases and the J gene lost 2 bases, with 15 bases spanning the gap. Germline values: CDR1 SGHRS, CDR2 YFSETQ. CDR3 bases: TGCGCCAGCAGCCCCACCGGGACTGTTAACACCGGGGAGCTGTTTTTT. It is translated as CASSPTGTVNTGELFF.

The chain couples TRBV18 to TRBJ2-1; maybe TRBD1 (6 bases). Trimming cost V 5 bases and J 0 bases, with 14 bases left between them. Germline assignment: CDR1 KGHSH and CDR2 LQKENI. The CDR3 covers 16 residues. CDR3 in amino acids: CASSNRDTSSYNEQFF. CDR3 coding DNA: TGTGCCAGCTCAAACCGGGACACGAGCTCCTACAATGAGCAGTTCTTC.

V and J are TRBV28 and TRBJ2-5; a possible D gene is TRBD1 (5 bases). The CDR3 totals 12 residues. V was clipped by 6 bases and J by 7 bases, with 12 bases between them. Germline V CDR1 and CDR2: MDHEN, SYDVKM. CDR3 region: CASSDRPGTQYF. CDR3 in DNA: TGTGCCAGCAGCGACAGACCGGGGACCCAGTACTTC.

The genes are TRBV9 and TRBJ1-4; 8 bases line up with TRBD1. Trimming took 0 bases from V and 5 from J; bases not matched to a gene: 3. Germline CDR1 is SGDLS and CDR2 is YYNGEE. There are 15 residues in the CDR3. The CDR3 DNA reads as TGTGCCAGCAGCGTAGGGGACAGGAAAAATGAAAAACTGTTTTTT. It specifies CASSVGDRKNEKLFF.

CDR3 bases: TGTGCCAGCAGCTTGGGGGCGAACACTGAAGCTTTCTTT. Translation gives CASSLGANTEAFF. V and J are TRBV5-5 and TRBJ1-1, with D unresolved. CDR1 is SGHKS, CDR2 YYEKEE, per germline (reference sequence). This CDR3 is 13 amino acids long. The ends were cut back, 0 bases at V and 1 base at J, with 4 bases in the middle.

The J gene is TRBJ1-5, the V gene TRBV7-2; D perhaps matches TRBD1 (5 bases). Germline CDR1 reads SGHTA; CDR2 reads FQGNSA. Trimming shortened V by 4 bases and J by 5 bases, and 12 bases separated the two germline ends. CDR3 size: 14 residues. DNA of the CDR3: TGTGCCAGCAGCTCAGCGGGGGGGGATCAGCCCCAGCATTTT. It translates to CASSSAGGDQPQHF.

This clone was detected once. The chain is built from TRBV28 and TRBJ1-2, with a possible D match to TRBD1 (6 bases). Germline V gene lookup returns CDR1 MDHEN and CDR2 SYDVKM. V was shortened by 8 bases and J by 8 bases, with 18 bases between the two germline ends. The CDR3 runs 13 residues. CDR3 region: CASAWIQGNGYTF. CDR3 bases: TGTGCCAGCGCTTGGATCCAGGGGAACGGCTACACCTTC.

The CDR3 region has the DNA TGTGCCAGCAGTACCGGGACAGACAGCTCCTACGAGCAGTACTTC. Its translation is CASSTGTDSSYEQYF. The rearrangement links TRBV5-4 to TRBJ2-7; 7 bases fit TRBD1. The CDR3 runs 15 residues. The V and J ends lost 5 bases and 0 bases, in that order; junction bases with no gene match: 8. CDR1 and CDR2 from the germline V gene are SGHNT and YYREEE (reference sequence).

The V and J genes are TRBV5-1 and TRBJ1-4; 7 positions agree with TRBD1. V trimming: 0 bases; J trimming: 0 bases; junction bases outside the gene matches: 8. The CDR3 totals 18 residues. CDR1 and CDR2 (germline): SGHRS, YFSETQ. CDR3 DNA: TGCGCCAGCAGCTTGGCGGTCAGGGGGACCACAACTAATGAAAAACTGTTTTTT. It yields the protein CASSLAVRGTTTNEKLFF.

This clone has just one count. V usage is TRBV5-1 and J usage is TRBJ2-2; 7 nucleotides match TRBD1. CDR1 is SGHRS, CDR2 YFSETQ, per germline. Germline trimming cut 2 bases from V and 7 bases from J; bases unmatched to any gene: 5. The CDR3 runs 14 residues. In DNA form, the CDR3 reads TGCGCCAGCAGCTTCTTCAGGGGGAGCGGGGAGCTGTTTTTT. Its protein product is CASSFFRGSGELFF.

This clone was seen just once. The chain links TRBV6-5 to TRBJ2-3; 12 bases agree with TRBD2. Per germline, CDR1 MNHEY and CDR2 SVGAGI. V was clipped by 2 bases and J by 6 bases; unmatched bases: 6. This CDR3 spans 16 amino acids. CDR3 region: CASSYSLAGGPDTQYF. The CDR3 nucleotides are TGTGCCAGCAGTTACAGTCTAGCGGGGGGGCCCGATACGCAGTATTTT.

As concerns this clone: Sequence at one end of the junction differs from germline and may be a read error. The rearrangement joins TRBV7-9 to TRBJ1-5; D not resolved. The germline gives CDR1 SEHNR, CDR2 FQNEAQ (reference sequence). The CDR3 runs 12 residues. DNA for the CDR3: TGTGCCAGCAGGTTAGGTCTTCAGCCCCAGCATTTT. This translates into CASRLGLQPQHF.

The chain uses TRBV5-1 and TRBJ2-1; 8 bases line up with TRBD2. Germline trimming cut 0 bases from V and 6 bases from J; bases unmatched to any gene: 2. This CDR3 is built from 14 residues. CDR1 and CDR2 from the germline V gene are SGHRS and YFSETQ. CDR3 bases: TGCGCCAGCAGCTTGGTAGCGGGGACCAATGAGCAGTTCTTC. This translates into CASSLVAGTNEQFF.

The chain links TRBV28 to TRBJ1-5; D not certain. With 6 bases removed from V and 2 bases from J, the gap between germline ends came to 8 bases. The CDR3 is 13 amino acids. The germline CDR1 and CDR2 sequences are MDHEN and SYDVKM. The CDR3 DNA reads as TGTGCCAGCAGAGGAGGTCGCAATCAGCCCCAGCATTTT. Its translation: CASRGGRNQPQHF.

V and J are TRBV29-1 and TRBJ1-5; D possibly corresponds to TRBD1 (5 bases). There are 12 residues in the CDR3. Germline loops: CDR1 SQVTM, CDR2 ANQGSEA. With 7 bases removed from V and 7 bases from J, the gap between germline ends came to 14 bases. The CDR3 reads CSAEAPGQPQHF. The CDR3 region has the DNA TGCAGCGCCGAAGCACCAGGGCAGCCCCAGCATTTT.

This clone has only a few counts. The CDR3 DNA reads TGTGCCAGCAGTGAAAGGACAGGGGGTAGGAAGAGCACCGGGGAGCTGTTTTTT. It codes for CASSERTGGRKSTGELFF. The V and J genes are TRBV6-1 and TRBJ2-2; TRBD1 matches 10 bases. The germline gives CDR1 MNHNS, CDR2 SASEGT. J lost 4 bases, V lost 2 bases, and 10 bases had no gene match. This CDR3 spans 18 amino acids.

The J gene is TRBJ2-7, the V gene TRBV5-1; D is possibly TRBD2 (5 bases). V lost 5 bases, J lost 0 bases, and 18 bases lay in between. There are 16 residues in the CDR3. CDR1 is SGHRS and CDR2 is YFSETQ in the germline V gene. CDR3 amino acids: CASRRTQAAGSYEQYF. CDR3 bases: TGCGCCAGCAGACGGACGCAGGCTGCGGGCTCCTACGAGCAGTACTTC.

The count of this clone is one. One end of the junction varies from germline; a read error may be responsible. Other DNA sequences of this sample code for an identical CDR3. The chain carries TRBV5-4 and TRBJ1-1; D is ambiguous. There are 15 residues in the CDR3. Germline loops: CDR1 SGHNT, CDR2 YYREEE (reference sequence). The CDR3 DNA sequence: TGCGCCAGCAGCTCGCTACAGCTCATGAACACTGAAGCTTTCTTT. Amino acid sequence: CASSSLQLMNTEAFF.